The present entry profiles one T cell receptor beta chain with its context. Its antigen remains unidentified. The germline V gene encodes CDR1 SNHLY and CDR2 FYNNEI. Trimming shortened V by 7 bases and J by 5 bases, and 17 bases separated the two germline ends. This CDR3 is 14 amino acids long. Only in-frame clones appear in the TCRdb table, and some are missing; sequencing was by immunoSEQ multiplex PCR. The sample records around 100,000 clones, about 85% being singletons. The data are from a study of T cell responses to AZD1222 COVID-19 vaccine. Study results and caveats: Nearly half of unique spike-specific TCRs reportedly avoided B.1.351 and B.1.1.7 mutated regions.

The sequence was obtained from an adult in good health. The V and J genes are TRBV2 and TRBJ2-5, with D hard to call. The sample here was peripheral blood, taken on day 0 of AZD1222 vaccination. CDR3 nucleotide sequence: TGTGCCAGCAAGAAGGGTCGCGACGTGGAGACCCAGTACTTC. Its translation is CASKKGRDVETQYF. The full variable domain, rest sourced from reference TRBV2 and TRBJ2-5, is EPEVTQTPSHQVTQMGQEVILRCVPISNHLYFYWYRQILGQKVEFLVSFYNNEISEKSEIFDDQFSVERPDGSNFTLKIRSTKLEDSAMYFCASKKGRDVETQYFGPGTRLLVL.